This T cell receptor (beta chain) originates from a study of cytomegalovirus exposure and HLA in healthy donors. General study points: What TCR beta sequences reportedly achieved was accurate prediction of HLA-A and HLA-B alleles in most subjects. Researchers catalogued 160 or so TCR beta chains as cytomegalovirus-associated.

Germline V gene lookup returns CDR1 WSHSY and CDR2 SAAADI. The J segment lost 3 bases and the V segment lost 7 bases, leaving 17 bases of the junction unmatched. This CDR3 is built from 17 residues. 60 Vbeta and 13 Jbeta primers were used in PCR. Libraries were prepared by immunoSEQ multiplex PCR; TCRdb keeps only in-frame clonotypes and omits some of them. Of 140,000 or so clones listed, around three quarters are singletons. Concerning this clone itself: Its antigen is still unknown.

The specimen sequenced was PBMCs. The V call is TRBV10-2, the J call TRBJ1-1; 7 bases fit TRBD1. The receptor comes from a middle-aged woman in good health and CMV-seronegative. CDR3 sequence reads: CASTMGQSGVRDTEAFF. The CDR3 nucleotides are TGCGCCAGCACGATGGGACAGTCCGGTGTTAGGGACACTGAAGCTTTCTTT.